This TCR beta chain stems from a study of blood T cell repertoires in COVID-19 (dated by TCRdb to about 2020). In terms of the full investigation: Samples from collaborators originated in the United States, Italy and Spain and spanned both the acute and convalescent phases of COVID-19. The material from the prospective study consisted of cDNA or gDNA derived from T cells, B-cell-depleted T cells, or PBMCs. Deeply sampled blood TCRbeta repertoires from subjects exposed to, actively infected with, or recovered from COVID-19 were included in the dataset. The repertoires were released in a freely available public database meant as a resource for research on the immune response to SARS-CoV-2. The samples were drawn from the first 160 participants of the ongoing ImmuneRACE study and from some 1,300 subjects provided by 6 global collaborators. Sample metadata almost always included a de-identified subject ID, COVID-19 status, age in years and sex. Where HLA class I and class II types were available, the types were taken from metadata supplied by the sample provider, not from assay-based typing.

This clone appeared once. Its antigen target is currently unknown. No clone much larger than this one lies a single base away; base qualities are absent. The immunoSEQ Assay, a bias-controlled multiplex PCR, was used to amplify TCRbeta CDR3 regions from genomic DNA. The authors' analysis ran thus. Within the assay, amplification of reference gene primers was used to estimate how many nucleated cells each sample contained. Sequence reads were collapsed and filtered to measure the absolute abundance of every unique TCRbeta CDR3 rearrangement. Productive Simpson clonality was computed per sample as the square root of Simpson's diversity index over productive rearrangements. Not all clones reach the TCRdb copy of this immuneACCESS table, which keeps in-frame sequences only. Checked studies attribute under half of the gap to unresolved V genes and leave the rest unexplained. Clonal size and the V and J genes are those of that table, whereas D and trimming came from the DNA. The sample records some 280,000 clones, roughly 89% of which are singletons. Of the sample, 0.94% falls within the top ten clones.

General conclusions and limits of the study: How much clinical and demographic metadata was included differed by source and by participant, and the metadata was provided uncurated.

V drops 6 bases and J drops 9 bases, leaving 12 bases in between. The CDR3 numbers 13 residues from cysteine through phenylalanine. The CDR3 DNA has 39 bases and is translated from base 1. The germline V gene (reference sequence) specifies MNHEY as CDR1 and SMNVEV as CDR2. Samples from volunteer blood donors who had recovered from COVID-19 were contributed by a second Seattle source. Collaborating institutions collected whole blood in K2EDTA tubes following their own protocols. For TCRbeta analysis, collaborators shipped samples as frozen whole blood, isolated PBMCs, or DNA extracted from either of those sample types.

The rearrangement joined TRBV27 to TRBJ1-6, and perhaps TRBD1 as D gene, on 6 matching bases. This TCR was recovered from a woman in her 40s who had recovered from COVID-19. Sequencing used peripheral blood. The DNA is TGTGCCAGCAGACTACAGGGAAGTTCACCCCTCCACTTT. It is translated as CASRLQGSSPLHF.